The rows below give T cell receptor beta chains drawn from one sample of a study of blood T cell repertoires in COVID-19. TCRdb keeps only in-frame clones here, not all; method: immunoSEQ multiplex PCR. Of around 460,000 clones in the sample, about 87% were seen once. The sample taken for sequencing was peripheral blood. All receptors derive from a man aged 18 to 29 with COVID-19, enrolled during active disease. Both conserved end residues are part of each CDR3. A D gene is named only where the DNA matches it firmly.

d_call	v_call	j_call	cdr3_aa	cdr3_nt
NA	TRBV5-8	TRBJ1-5	CASSRGVPQPQHF	TGTGCCAGCAGCAGAGGAGTTCCTCAGCCCCAGCATTTT
TRBD1	TRBV5-1	TRBJ2-2	CASSPGQAGTGELFF	TGCGCCAGCAGCCCGGGACAGGCGGGCACCGGGGAGCTGTTTTTT
NA	TRBV19	TRBJ1-1	CASSITHSRGITEAFF	TGTGCCAGTAGTATAACCCACTCCCGGGGAATTACTGAAGCTTTCTTT
NA	TRBV7-9	TRBJ2-6	CASSQLGEGESSGANVLTF	TGTGCCAGCAGCCAGCTGGGGGAGGGGGAAAGCTCTGGGGCCAACGTCCTGACTTTC
NA	TRBV5-1	TRBJ2-7	CASSKENPSYEQYF	TGCGCCAGCAGTAAAGAGAATCCGTCCTACGAGCAGTACTTC
NA	TRBV3-1/TRBV3-2	TRBJ2-5	CASSPGLITGGGQIQETQYF	TGTGCCAGCAGCCCCGGGCTCATCACAGGGGGGGGGCAAATCCAAGAGACCCAGTACTTC
NA	TRBV19	TRBJ1-5	CASSISSRRGGNQPQHF	TGTGCCAGTAGTATATCATCCCGCAGGGGTGGTAATCAGCCCCAGCATTTT
NA	TRBV3-1/TRBV3-2	TRBJ2-5	CASSQVSSGVKETQYF	TGTGCCAGCAGCCAAGTATCCAGCGGAGTTAAAGAGACCCAGTACTTC
TRBD2	TRBV5-1	TRBJ2-1	CALPSGLSYNEQFF	TGCGCCCTTCCTAGCGGACTATCCTACAATGAGCAGTTCTTC
NA	TRBV11-2	TRBJ1-4	CASSRRREKLFF	TGTGCCAGCAGTCGTAGAAGAGAAAAACTGTTTTTT
NA	TRBV7-6	TRBJ2-2	CASSIAVPGVAGELFF	TGTGCCAGCAGCATAGCGGTACCAGGGGTGGCCGGGGAGCTGTTTTTT
TRBD1	TRBV19	TRBJ2-3	CASSIQGAPDTQYF	TGTGCCAGTAGTATACAGGGGGCTCCAGATACGCAGTATTTT
NA	TRBV6-2/TRBV6-3	TRBJ2-7	CASSYSGAPHYEQYF	TGTGCCAGCAGTTACTCGGGGGCCCCACATTACGAGCAGTACTTC
NA	TRBV7-9	TRBJ2-2	CASSSSTGELFF	TGTGCCAGCAGTAGTAGCACCGGGGAGCTGTTTTTT
NA	TRBV3-1/TRBV3-2	TRBJ1-4	CASSLRVANEKLFF	TGTGCCAGCAGCCTCAGGGTGGCTAATGAAAAACTGTTTTTT
NA	TRBV5-1	TRBJ2-3	CASSLGGTLGTDTQYF	TGCGCCAGCAGCTTGGGGGGGACACTTGGCACAGATACGCAGTATTTT
NA	TRBV30	TRBJ1-2	CAWSRIGEGYGYTF	TGTGCCTGGAGTAGAATCGGGGAGGGCTATGGCTACACCTTC
NA	TRBV20-1	TRBJ1-2	CSAYGGYGYTF	TGCAGTGCTTACGGGGGCTATGGCTACACCTTC
NA	TRBV6-5	TRBJ2-7	CASGLLQPYEQYF	TGTGCCAGCGGGCTGTTACAGCCGTACGAGCAGTACTTC
NA	TRBV5-4	TRBJ2-1	CASSWGVTSSYNEQFF	TGTGCCAGCAGCTGGGGGGTAACTAGCTCCTACAATGAGCAGTTCTTC
NA	TRBV19	TRBJ2-2	CASSEAVTGELFF	TGTGCCAGTAGCGAAGCGGTCACCGGGGAGCTGTTTTTT
NA	TRBV13	TRBJ2-5	CASSSTQRLGVETQYF	TGTGCCAGCAGCTCGACCCAGCGCCTAGGTGTAGAGACCCAGTACTTC
TRBD2	TRBV9	TRBJ2-7	CASSPGTSGTYEQYF	TGTGCCAGCAGCCCTGGGACTAGCGGGACCTACGAGCAGTACTTC
NA	TRBV5-6	TRBJ1-6	CASSSDINSPLHF	TGTGCCAGCAGCTCGGACATAAATTCACCCCTCCACTTT
TRBD1	TRBV19	TRBJ1-5	CASSLQGDQPQHF	TGTGCCAGTAGTTTACAGGGGGATCAGCCCCAGCATTTT
TRBD1	TRBV2	TRBJ1-1	CASRRQGGNTEAFF	TGTGCCAGCAGACGACAGGGTGGGAACACTGAAGCTTTCTTT
NA	TRBV12-3/TRBV12-4	TRBJ2-1	CASSLVYEQFF	TGTGCCAGCAGTTTAGTATATGAGCAGTTCTTC
NA	TRBV3-1/TRBV3-2	TRBJ1-2	CASSRTDKAYGYTF	TGTGCCAGCAGCCGGACAGATAAAGCCTATGGCTACACCTTC
TRBD2	TRBV5-1	TRBJ2-1	CASSILAGSYNEQFF	TGCGCCAGCAGCATACTAGCGGGGTCCTACAATGAGCAGTTCTTC
TRBD2	TRBV5-1	TRBJ2-5	CASSSGLASQTQYF	TGCGCCAGCAGCTCGGGACTAGCGAGCCAGACCCAGTACTTC
NA	TRBV3-1/TRBV3-2	TRBJ2-5	CASSQEVAGYQETQYF	TGTGCCAGCAGCCAAGAAGTCGCAGGTTACCAAGAGACCCAGTACTTC
TRBD1	TRBV5-5	TRBJ1-1	CASSLRRGVTEAFF	TGTGCCAGCAGCTTGCGCAGGGGGGTAACTGAAGCTTTCTTT
TRBD2	TRBV9	TRBJ2-3	CASSVFSGGVADTQYF	TGTGCCAGCAGCGTATTTAGCGGGGGTGTCGCAGATACGCAGTATTTT
NA	TRBV3-1/TRBV3-2	TRBJ2-7	CASSLQIYYEQYF	TGTGCCAGCAGCCTACAGATCTACTACGAGCAGTACTTC
TRBD2	TRBV14	TRBJ2-5	CASSRLAGGLQETQYF	TGTGCCAGCAGCCGATTAGCGGGGGGCCTCCAAGAGACCCAGTACTTC
NA	TRBV4-1	TRBJ2-5	CASSQNIGVETQYF	TGCGCCAGCAGCCAAAACATCGGGGTGGAGACCCAGTACTTC
NA	TRBV10-3	TRBJ1-5	CAISESGEPQHF	TGTGCCATCAGTGAGTCAGGGGAGCCCCAGCATTTT
NA	TRBV29-1	TRBJ2-3	CSVGVRGATPRTDTQYF	TGCAGCGTTGGGGTCCGGGGGGCAACTCCGAGGACAGATACGCAGTATTTT